This TCR beta chain was identified in a study of blood T cells in healthy people across ages. Overall study findings and caveats: More naive CD4+ cells and higher diversity marked long-lived donors relative to aged donors.

Primers used in a second PCR of about 7 to 12 cycles were a sample-barcoded 5' primer and a J-beta primer mix. In TCRdb, the 5' RACE reads were re-called with MiXCR into one record per CDR3 protein. The sample lists 1.5 million to 2 million distinct CDR3 sequences; around half were seen once. Only one count was recorded for this clonotype. Its specificity is not known. V was cut by 2 bases and J by 2 bases, with 9 bases left in between. CDR3 size: 15 residues. CDR1 and CDR2 from the germline V gene are MDHEN and SYDVKM. The rearrangement links TRBV28 to TRBJ1-4; no firm D call. This receptor was identified in a woman aged 40 to 49 in good health. Sequenced sample: blood. CDR3 nucleotides: TGTGCCAGCAGTTTAGAAGTTTCGACTAATGAAAAACTGTTTTTT. This translates into CASSLEVSTNEKLFF.